This TCR beta chain is from a study of beta chain features in type 1 diabetes. Study summary: Cell yields, gender and age were similar in healthy donors and patients. Across the samples, roughly 98 million sorted cells were examined in total. Overall study results and limits: There was a possibility that cDNA sequencing over-represented cells with high TCR expression.

A CD45RO/CCR7/CD25/CD127/CD95/CD27 panel sorted naive, central memory, regulatory and stem cell-like memory CD4+ cells. This clone occurred a few times. The antigen is not known. Expressed TCRB transcripts were sequenced because the entire RNA isolate underwent reverse transcription. Produced via immunoSEQ multiplex PCR; TCRdb's table is partial and in-frame only. The profile shows 450,000 to 600,000 clones, over 25% of them singletons. The CDR3 sequence is 15 residues long. With 0 bases removed from V and 4 bases from J, the gap between germline ends came to 14 bases. Germline lookup yields CDR1 SGHRS and CDR2 YFSETQ.

The rearrangement uses TRBV5-1 and TRBJ2-7; weak D call: TRBD2 (6 bases). The source is a man aged 18 to 35 in good health. The specimen sequenced was naive CD4+ T cells from blood. CDR3 protein: CASSLATGTYYEQYF. CDR3 in DNA: TGCGCCAGCAGCTTGGCGACCGGGACTTATTACGAGCAGTACTTC.